This TCR beta chain was retrieved from a study of cytomegalovirus exposure and HLA in healthy donors. Across the study: HLA-typed donors were the source of tens of millions of unique TCRs held in an early data release.

Unrecorded immune exposures were likely, despite nominal health at sampling. General study findings and limits: Across donors, presence/absence analyses took sequencing depth to be roughly uniform. It was reported that the classifier diagnosed cytomegalovirus status with high specificity and sensitivity in both the original and validation cohorts.

V lost 0 bases to trimming and J lost 7 bases, with 6 bases between them. CDR1 ENHRY and CDR2 SYGVKD come from the germline V gene. The length of the CDR3 is 12 residues. Use of 60 Vbeta and 13 Jbeta primers characterized the PCR. Using immunoSEQ multiplex PCR, the repertoire was profiled, and TCRdb retains in-frame clones only, with some absent. The sample includes over 130,000 clones, 80% of them seen just once. In this sample, this clone turned up a few times. Its antigen is undetermined. Material: PBMCs. V gene TRBV10-3 combines with J gene TRBJ1-2, with D perhaps matching TRBD1 (6 bases). This clonotype was obtained from a female donor in good health and CMV-seronegative. In nucleotides, the CDR3 is TGTGCCATCAGTGAGTCGGGGGCTGGCTACACCTTC. This codes for CAISESGAGYTF.